A single sample gave rise to the 30 T cell receptor beta chains below, sequenced in a study of CD8 T cells in ankylosing spondylitis. TCRdb itself ran the 5' RACE reads through MiXCR, one entry per CDR3 protein. The table shows under 300,000 distinct CDR3 sequences, with around 10% occurring only once. Sequenced: blood, either unsorted or a sorted T cell fraction (not recorded which). The origin of the receptors is a male donor with ankylosing spondylitis or in good health (not recorded which).

This clonotype was recorded a few times. The chain carries TRBV7-9 and TRBJ2-5; D might be TRBD1 (5 bases). The germline CDR1 and CDR2 sequences are SEHNR and FQNEAQ (reference sequence). This CDR3 has 15 amino acids. V was cut by 2 bases and J by 6 bases, with 16 bases left in between. CDR3: CASSLSSLGRKTQYF. The CDR3 coding sequence is TGTGCCAGCAGCTTATCCTCTTTGGGGCGGAAGACCCAGTACTTC.

This clonotype was recorded at least ten times. V and J are TRBV27 and TRBJ2-1; possibly TRBD1 for D (6 bases). The ends were cut back, 8 bases at V and 3 bases at J, with 14 bases in the middle. The CDR3 totals 14 residues. Germline CDR1 MNHEY, CDR2 SMNVEV (reference sequence). In DNA, the CDR3 is TGTGCCAGCGTAGGGGGTATTATCTACAATGAGCAGTTCTTC. Translated: CASVGGIIYNEQFF.

The V and J genes are TRBV5-1 and TRBJ2-7; 11 nucleotides match TRBD2. Germline V gene sequence: CDR1 SGHRS, CDR2 YFSETQ. V shed 4 bases, J shed 0 bases, and the junction held 6 bases outside the gene matches. CDR3 length: 16 amino acids. The CDR3 protein is CASSTQLAGVSYEQYF. The CDR3 region has the DNA TGCGCCAGCAGCACTCAACTAGCGGGGGTCTCCTACGAGCAGTACTTC.

This clonotype was counted a few times. A much larger clonotype is one base distant, so this may be a read error. The chain employs TRBV15 and TRBJ2-5, with D perhaps assigned TRBD1 or TRBD2 (6 bases each). CDR3 size: 15 residues. Germline V gene data show CDR1 as LNHNV and CDR2 as YYDKDF (reference sequence). For the CDR3, the DNA is TGTGTCACCAGCAGAGATTTGGGGGGCGAAGAGACCCAGTACTTC. As protein: CVTSRDLGGEETQYF.

This clonotype was seen repeatedly, ten times or more. The chain carries TRBV12-3 or TRBV12-4 and TRBJ2-1; 7 nucleotides match TRBD1. V was pared by 3 bases and J by 10 bases, with 15 bases of the junction left unmatched. The CDR3 spans 16 residues. In DNA form, the CDR3 reads TGTGCCAGCAGTTTCTCCTCGGGACAGAGCCTCCGGGAGCAGTTCTTC. It specifies CASSFSSGQSLREQFF.

The table lists this clonotype with many counts. The chain employs TRBV11-2 and TRBJ2-3; 8 bases map to TRBD2. The CDR3 is 16 residues long. V lost 5 bases and J lost 6; bases outside the gene matches: 13. Germline CDR1 SGHAT, CDR2 FQNNGV. As DNA, the CDR3 is TGTGCCAGCAGCCCCCGGACTAGCCTCTCCTCGGATACGCAGTATTTT. Protein product: CASSPRTSLSSDTQYF.

This clonotype was observed at least ten times. The V call is TRBV29-1, the J call TRBJ1-2, with TRBD1 matching over 11 bases. The CDR3 is made up of 12 amino acids. The germline V gene has CDR1 SQVTM and CDR2 ANQGSEA. Losses at the gene ends were 7 bases for V and 2 bases for J; bases not matched to a gene: 0. The CDR3 sequence is CSGTGGNYGYTF. CDR3 sequence (DNA): TGCAGCGGGACAGGGGGCAACTATGGCTACACCTTC.

In its sample, this clonotype was seen many times. The chain links TRBV5-1 to TRBJ2-7; D remains unclear. V was clipped by 3 bases and J by 3 bases, with 10 bases between them. This CDR3 spans 13 amino acids. Germline loops: CDR1 SGHRS, CDR2 YFSETQ. The CDR3 coding sequence is TGCGCCAGCAGCTCGACGAAGTACTACGAGCAGTACTTC. It codes for CASSSTKYYEQYF.

The chain links TRBV2 to TRBJ2-1; unclear D gene. The CDR3 runs to 15 residues. The V and J ends lost 3 bases and 0 bases respectively, with 9 bases between them. Germline V CDR1 and CDR2: SNHLY, FYNNEI. The CDR3 DNA is TGTGCCAGCAGTGAGTCCCTCAGCTCCTACAATGAGCAGTTCTTC. Translation gives CASSESLSSYNEQFF.

V gene TRBV2 combines with J gene TRBJ2-7, with 7 bases aligning to TRBD1. Trimming removed 2 bases from V and 4 bases from J; junction bases left unmatched: 5. This CDR3 is built from 14 residues. Germline V gives CDR1 SNHLY, CDR2 FYNNEI. The CDR3 sequence is CASSEQDRWYEQYF. DNA of the CDR3: TGTGCCAGCAGTGAACAGGACAGGTGGTACGAGCAGTACTTC.

In its sample, this clonotype was seen many times. This chain uses TRBV5-5 with TRBJ2-2, with D possibly being TRBD1 (6 bases). Germline CDR1 is SGHKS and CDR2 is YYEKEE (reference sequence). This CDR3 has 14 residues. V was cut by 4 bases and J by 3 bases, with 10 bases left in between. The CDR3 region is CASSRWTDTGELFF. CDR3 bases: TGTGCCAGCAGCCGATGGACAGACACCGGGGAGCTGTTTTTT.

Remarks on this clonotype: This may be a read error: a much more frequent sequence differs by one nucleotide. The V gene is TRBV12-3 or TRBV12-4, the J gene TRBJ1-3; perhaps TRBD1 as D (6 bases). V lost 3 bases and J lost 1, with 7 bases in between. The CDR3 has 14 amino acids. CDR3 sequence reads: CASSFTGSGNTIYF. The DNA of the CDR3 is TGTGCCAGCAGTTTTACAGGGTCTGGAAACACCATATATTTT.

The V and J genes are TRBV3-1 and TRBJ2-5, with D possibly matching TRBD2 (6 bases). CDR3 length: 15 amino acids. In germline, CDR1 is LGHDT, CDR2 YNNKEL (reference sequence). Deletions cut 0 bases from V and 4 bases from J, with 12 bases between. CDR3: CASSQDPGEGETQYF. The CDR3 DNA sequence: TGTGCCAGCAGCCAAGATCCGGGAGAAGGAGAGACCCAGTACTTC.

This clonotype was recorded many times. V and J are TRBV20-1 and TRBJ2-7, with a weak D call TRBD2 (6 bases). The CDR3 is 14 residues long. The V gene's germline CDR1 is DFQATT and CDR2 SNEGSKA (reference sequence). Trimming stripped 1 base from V and 3 bases from J, with 13 bases between. This CDR3 reads CSARAPSSVYEQYF. CDR3 coding DNA: TGCAGTGCTAGAGCACCGTCTAGCGTCTACGAGCAGTACTTC.

This sequence joins TRBV19 and TRBJ1-5; 12 positions match TRBD1. The CDR3 sequence is 16 residues long. CDR1 and CDR2 (germline): LNHDA, SQIVND (reference sequence). V lost 4 bases, J lost 5 bases, and 6 bases stayed unmatched. The CDR3 nucleotides are TGTGCCAGTAGTAGCCCCGGGACAGGGGGCGATCAGCCCCAGCATTTT. Translated: CASSSPGTGGDQPQHF. The full variable domain, completed using reference TRBV19 and TRBJ1-5, is DGGITQSPKYLFRKEGQNVTLSCEQNLNHDAMYWYRQDPGQGLRLIYYSQIVNDFQKGDIAEGYSVSREKKESFPLTVTSAQKNPTAFYLCASSSPGTGGDQPQHFGDGTRLSIL.

In its sample, this clonotype was seen a few times. This chain uses TRBV7-2 with TRBJ1-2; D gene uncertain. This CDR3 contains 15 residues. V lost 1 base to trimming and J lost 2 bases, with 11 bases between them. Looked up from germline, CDR1 is SGHTA and CDR2 is FQGNSA. CDR3 DNA: TGTGCCAGCAGCTTAGGAGGCAGTAAGAACTATGGCTACACCTTC. Amino acid sequence: CASSLGGSKNYGYTF.

The chain couples TRBV11-3 to TRBJ2-3; 12 positions match TRBD1. J was trimmed by 4 bases and V by 5 bases; bases with no gene match: 10. CDR3 length: 17 amino acids. The germline gives CDR1 SGHNT, CDR2 YENEEA. The CDR3: CASSARSGTGGADTQYF. The CDR3 DNA reads TGTGCCAGCAGCGCCCGATCCGGGACAGGGGGCGCAGATACGCAGTATTTT.

This clonotype was seen ten or more times. The chain has TRBV24-1 and TRBJ2-1, with 7 positions matching TRBD1. This CDR3 is built from 15 residues. The germline V gene has CDR1 KGHDR and CDR2 SFDVKD. V lost 4 bases and J lost 9; bases outside the gene matches: 11. The CDR3 DNA follows: TGTGCCACCAGTGACCTGGACAGGACGTCGGGTGAGCAGTTCTTC. Translation: CATSDLDRTSGEQFF.

At least ten counts were recorded for this clonotype. The J gene is TRBJ2-3, the V gene TRBV7-3, with D perhaps matching TRBD1 (6 bases). Trimming pared 5 bases from V and 2 bases from J, leaving 11 bases between. CDR1 is SGHTA, CDR2 FQGTGA, per germline. This CDR3 is 14 amino acids long. The CDR3 loop is CASSPTGNTDTQYF. CDR3 in DNA: TGTGCCAGCAGCCCAACAGGGAACACAGATACGCAGTATTTT.

This clonotype showed up just a few times. The chain combines TRBV5-5 with TRBJ2-2; 7 positions match TRBD1. This CDR3 has 13 residues. V lost 4 bases, J lost 8 bases, and 5 bases stayed unmatched. The germline CDR1 and CDR2 sequences are SGHKS and YYEKEE (reference sequence). The CDR3 DNA sequence: TGTGCCAGCAGCCACACAGGGGCGGGGGAGCTGTTTTTT. Translation: CASSHTGAGELFF.

This clonotype was seen a few times. The rearrangement joins TRBV5-5 to TRBJ2-7, with 10 bases lining up with TRBD2. Germline assignment: CDR1 SGHKS and CDR2 YYEKEE (reference sequence). The V gene end was trimmed by 4 bases and the J gene end by 1 base; junction bases not matched to a gene: 11. The CDR3 is 17 residues long. CDR3 coding DNA: TGTGCCAGCAGCCCCCAATTTCGAGCGGGAGGGTCCTACGAGCAGTACTTC. Amino acids: CASSPQFRAGGSYEQYF.

This clonotype was observed many times. The chain's CDR3 is CASSSGPETQYF. The CDR3 nucleotides are TGTGCCAGCAGTTCTGGTCCAGAGACCCAGTACTTC. The chain joins TRBV12-3 or TRBV12-4 to TRBJ2-5; unclear D gene. With 4 bases removed from V and 4 bases from J, the gap between germline ends came to 7 bases. This CDR3 is 12 amino acids long.

The chain has TRBV7-3 and TRBJ2-3; 8 bases line up with TRBD2. This CDR3 comprises 17 residues. After removal of 5 bases from V and 1 base from J, the junction contained 11 bases not matched to a gene. Per the germline V gene, CDR1 is SGHTA and CDR2 is FQGTGA. DNA for the CDR3: TGTGCCAGCAGCCTCGAGCACCGGGGGGGCCGCACAGATACGCAGTATTTT. Encoded protein: CASSLEHRGGRTDTQYF.

This clonotype was detected ten times or more. V is TRBV15 and J is TRBJ2-1; 7 bases fit TRBD2. V lost 3 bases to trimming and J lost 1 base; unmatched junction nucleotides: 3. Germline V CDR1 and CDR2: LNHNV, YYDKDF (reference sequence). CDR3 length equals 15 residues. The CDR3 is CATSSGTISYNEQFF. In nucleotides, the CDR3 is TGTGCCACCAGCAGCGGGACTATTTCCTACAATGAGCAGTTCTTC.

This clonotype has a single count. This chain uses TRBV12-3 or TRBV12-4 with TRBJ1-3, with 8 bases matching TRBD1. Germline trimming cut 2 bases from V and 0 bases from J; bases unmatched to any gene: 12. There are 19 residues in the CDR3. The CDR3 is CASSLMGPSGGNSGNTIYF. The CDR3 nucleotides are TGTGCCAGCAGTTTAATGGGCCCGTCAGGGGGCAACTCTGGAAACACCATATATTTT.

The gene calls are TRBV7-8 and TRBJ2-2, with D possibly matching TRBD2 (6 bases). The CDR3 consists of 17 residues. CDR1 and CDR2 from the germline V gene are SGHVS and FQNEAQ. V was cut by 5 bases and J by 2 bases, with 18 bases left in between. The CDR3: CASSPVGGIGNTGELFF. CDR3 DNA sequence: TGTGCCAGCAGCCCAGTGGGCGGGATAGGAAACACCGGGGAGCTGTTTTTT.

The sample holds many counts of this clonotype. The DNA of the CDR3 is TGTGCCAGCACCTCTCGACACAGACTCACCCAAGAGACCCAGTACTTC. Encoded protein: CASTSRHRLTQETQYF. The V gene is TRBV12-3 or TRBV12-4, the J gene TRBJ2-5; D is uncertain. The ends were cut back, 7 bases at V and 1 base at J, with 19 bases in the middle. The CDR3 has 16 residues.

This clonotype was seen ten or more times. The chain joins TRBV5-1 to TRBJ1-1, with unresolved D. V lost 4 bases, J lost 4 bases, and 11 bases lay in between. This CDR3 has 13 amino acids. Germline V gene data show CDR1 as SGHRS and CDR2 as YFSETQ. The DNA for the CDR3 is TGCGCCAGCAGCCTCACTGAGGGCACTGAAGCTTTCTTT. Its translation is CASSLTEGTEAFF.

This clonotype was counted ten times or more. The chain combines TRBV20-1 with TRBJ2-3; a weak D match, TRBD2 (6 bases). Trimming took 0 bases from V and 6 from J, leaving 13 bases between them. CDR3 length equals 14 residues. Germline V gives CDR1 DFQATT, CDR2 SNEGSKA (reference sequence). As DNA, the CDR3 is TGCAGTGCTAGAGACAATCGACTAGTGGATACGCAGTATTTT. It yields the protein CSARDNRLVDTQYF.

This clonotype has at least ten counts. The chain couples TRBV27 to TRBJ2-2, with D hard to call. CDR1 and CDR2 from the germline V gene are MNHEY and SMNVEV (reference sequence). Between the trimmed V and J ends, which lost 6 bases and 7 bases, there was a span of 12 bases. This CDR3 comprises 13 residues. The CDR3 DNA reads as TGTGCCAGCAGCAGTCTGTGGGACGGGGAGCTGTTTTTT. It specifies CASSSLWDGELFF.